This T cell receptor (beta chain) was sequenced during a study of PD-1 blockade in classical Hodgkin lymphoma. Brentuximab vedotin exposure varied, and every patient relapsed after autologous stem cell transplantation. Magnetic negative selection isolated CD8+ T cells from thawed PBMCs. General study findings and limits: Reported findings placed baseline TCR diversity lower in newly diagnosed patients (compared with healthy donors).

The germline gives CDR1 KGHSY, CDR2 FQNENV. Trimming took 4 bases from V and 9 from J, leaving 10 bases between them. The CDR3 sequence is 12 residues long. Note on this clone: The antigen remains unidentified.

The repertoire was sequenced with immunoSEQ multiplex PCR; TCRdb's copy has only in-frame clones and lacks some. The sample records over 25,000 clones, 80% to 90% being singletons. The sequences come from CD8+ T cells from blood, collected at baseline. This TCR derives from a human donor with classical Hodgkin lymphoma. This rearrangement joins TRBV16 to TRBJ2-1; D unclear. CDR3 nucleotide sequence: TGTGCCAGCAGCCGCGGCTCAGGTGAGCAGTTCTTC. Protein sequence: CASSRGSGEQFF.